Described below is a single T cell receptor (beta chain) sequence and its context. Cohort allocation depended upon clinical history that participants reported. This sample is part of a study of blood T cell repertoires in COVID-19. Overall study context: Material from acute and convalescent COVID-19 was sourced from the United States, Italy and Spain. PBMCs, B-cell-depleted T cells, or T cells were the source of the cDNA or gDNA that made up the material.

Sequenced by immunoSEQ multiplex PCR; TCRdb stores in-frame clones only, minus some. The sample lists 200,000 to 250,000 clones; 81% were seen once. Germline values: CDR1 GTSNPN, CDR2 SVGIG (reference sequence). The CDR3 is 13 amino acids. Trimming stripped 4 bases from V and 5 bases from J, with 11 bases between. Sequencing was done on a sample of PBMCs or T cells enriched from blood (not recorded which). V is TRBV30 and J is TRBJ1-4; tentatively, D is TRBD1 (5 bases). This sequence was found in a woman between 45 and 60 years old with acute COVID-19. The CDR3, as DNA: TGTGCCTGGACCCCGGGGGGGAATGAAAAACTGTTTTTT. It codes for CAWTPGGNEKLFF.